This paragraph reports one T cell receptor beta chain. Its antigen is as yet unknown. The entry originates in a study of cytomegalovirus exposure and HLA in healthy donors. Overall study results and limits: Rarity marked most TCR sequences, yet some public TCRs occurred in many donors.

Researchers ran the PCR with 60 Vbeta and 13 Jbeta primers. As processed by the authors: In a later analysis, about 12 million of 75 million to 85 million unique beta chains occurred in at least two donors. The protocol was immunoSEQ multiplex PCR, while the TCRdb copy is restricted to in-frame clones and leaves out a portion. That table supplies the V and J calls and clone size; D and trimming were determined from the DNA. The data show 95,000 to 150,000 clones, 74% seen once. Losses at the gene ends were 1 base for V and 4 bases for J; bases not matched to a gene: 3. The CDR3 covers 15 residues. CDR1 and CDR2 (germline): SNHLY, FYNNEI.

The sequenced sample was PBMCs. The chain couples TRBV2 to TRBJ2-1; 8 bases align to TRBD2. The receptor comes from a man in his forties in good health and CMV-seropositive. CDR3 bases: TGTGCCAGCAGTGAAGAGCGGGGGATGTACAATGAGCAGTTCTTC. Amino acid sequence: CASSEERGMYNEQFF.